These 30 T cell receptor beta chains share one sample of origin, sequenced in a study of OX40 agonist ivuxolimab in advanced cancers. Produced via immunoSEQ multiplex PCR; TCRdb's table is partial and in-frame only. The data hold 55,000 to 80,000 clones, with roughly 84% observed a single time. The source material was CD4+ or CD8+ T cells sorted from blood, sampled in a trial of the OX40 agonist ivuxolimab. The receptors stem from an adult with an advanced solid tumor such as melanoma, head and neck, liver or kidney cancer.

The chain employs TRBV14 and TRBJ2-6; D remains ambiguous. Germline CDR1 and CDR2: SGHDN and FVKESK. Trimming shortened V by 8 bases and J by 0 bases, and 11 bases separated the two germline ends. The CDR3 spans 15 residues. The CDR3 loop reads CASSPWSSGANVLTF. As DNA, the CDR3 is TGTGCCAGCTCCCCCTGGTCCTCTGGGGCCAACGTCCTGACTTTC.

A few counts support this clone. The chain carries TRBV5-6 and TRBJ1-4; weak D call: TRBD1 (5 bases). Germline values: CDR1 SGHDT, CDR2 YYEEEE. The V end was cut by 3 bases, the J end by 4 bases, with 16 bases between. The CDR3 loop spans 16 amino acids. Written as DNA, the CDR3 is TGTGCCAGCAGCTCTGGTGCAGGGAGGGTTAATGAAAAACTGTTTTTT. This encodes CASSSGAGRVNEKLFF.

This clone has a single count. The chain recombines TRBV6-1 with TRBJ2-5, with 10 nucleotides matching TRBD1. Per the germline V gene, CDR1 is MNHNS and CDR2 is SASEGT. There are 15 residues in the CDR3. Trimming at V came to 4 bases and at J to 8 bases, leaving 10 bases not matched to a gene. The CDR3 is CASSGDRGFEGTQYF. CDR3 DNA: TGTGCCAGCAGTGGGGACAGGGGATTCGAAGGAACCCAGTACTTC.

The rearrangement joins TRBV11-3 to TRBJ1-2; 9 bases fit TRBD1. Germline CDR1 reads SGHNT; CDR2 reads YENEEA. This CDR3 comprises 15 residues. The J segment lost 7 bases and the V segment lost 5 bases, leaving 11 bases of the junction unmatched. CDR3 residues: CASSPPGQGSFGYTF. CDR3 DNA: TGTGCCAGCAGCCCTCCGGGACAGGGAAGTTTTGGCTACACCTTC.

CDR3 residues: CASSPGATVPGELFF. CDR3 nucleotide sequence: TGCGCCAGCAGCCCAGGGGCGACAGTCCCCGGGGAGCTGTTTTTT. V and J are TRBV5-1 and TRBJ2-2, with D possibly being TRBD1 (6 bases). The germline gives CDR1 SGHRS, CDR2 YFSETQ. This CDR3 contains 15 residues. V was trimmed by 4 bases and J by 6 bases, leaving 16 bases between them.

The chain combines TRBV7-3 with TRBJ2-5; D tentatively fits TRBD1 or TRBD2 (5 bases each). CDR1 and CDR2 from the germline V gene are SGHTA and FQGTGA. This CDR3 spans 16 amino acids. The V end lost 5 bases, the J end lost 7 bases, and 23 bases lay between the germline ends. The CDR3 DNA sequence: TGTGCCAGCAGCCCGCAAGGGACGTGGGTGTTATCGACCCAGTACTTC. Its protein is CASSPQGTWVLSTQYF.

The rearrangement joins TRBV30 to TRBJ1-2; possible D gene TRBD1, 5 bases. This CDR3 has 15 residues. The V end lost 2 bases, the J end lost 2 bases, and 15 bases lay between the germline ends. Germline V gene data show CDR1 as GTSNPN and CDR2 as SVGIG (reference sequence). The CDR3 sequence is CAWSPKGRLNYGYTF. CDR3 coding DNA: TGTGCCTGGAGTCCTAAGGGACGGTTGAACTATGGCTACACCTTC.

The chain links TRBV28 to TRBJ2-5; weak D call: TRBD1 (7 bases). The J call is in doubt because the DNA end fits TRBJ2-7 better. The CDR3 spans 16 residues. Germline CDR1 reads MDHEN; CDR2 reads SYDVKM. The CDR3 DNA follows: TGTGCCAGCAGTTCCCCGGAGGGGGACAGCTCCTACGAGCAGTACTTC. This encodes CASSSPEGDSSYEQYF.

This chain links TRBV7-2 with TRBJ2-1; D ambiguous. The germline V gene encodes CDR1 SGHTA and CDR2 FQGNSA. The CDR3 has 14 amino acids. V lost 0 bases to trimming and J lost 14 bases, with 17 bases between them. The CDR3 DNA reads as TGTGCCAGCAGCTTAGCCCCCCTAAACCTAAGGGAGTTCTTC. It translates to CASSLAPLNLREFF.

This chain uses TRBV7-9 with TRBJ2-7; D is possibly TRBD1 (6 bases). Looked up from germline, CDR1 is SEHNR and CDR2 is FQNEAQ (reference sequence). This CDR3 is 13 amino acids long. V was clipped by 5 bases and J by 1 base, with 9 bases between them. The CDR3 nucleotides are TGTGCCAGCAGCCCGACAGGTTCCTACGAGCAGTACTTC. Translated, it gives CASSPTGSYEQYF.

CDR3 nucleotides: TGTGCCAGCGACCCCGTGGGCCGTTATAGCAATCAGCCCCAGCATTTT. Translation: CASDPVGRYSNQPQHF. The rearrangement uses TRBV19 and TRBJ1-5; D is undetermined. This CDR3 contains 16 residues. Trimming shortened V by 9 bases and J by 0 bases, and 18 bases separated the two germline ends. Germline loops: CDR1 LNHDA, CDR2 SQIVND (reference sequence).

V and J are TRBV11-3 and TRBJ2-3; TRBD2 matches at 7 bases. The CDR3 length is 16 residues. CDR1 and CDR2 (germline): SGHNT, YENEEA. Losses at the gene ends were 2 bases for V and 0 bases for J; bases not matched to a gene: 5. The CDR3 DNA is TGTGCCAGCAGCTTAAATAGCGGGTCTAGCACAGATACGCAGTATTTT. Its translation is CASSLNSGSSTDTQYF.

The V and J genes are TRBV7-3 and TRBJ2-1; 10 nucleotides line up with TRBD1. The CDR3 extends over 15 amino acids. CDR1 and CDR2 from the germline V gene are SGHTA and FQGTGA. V lost 0 bases to trimming and J lost 9 bases; unmatched junction nucleotides: 5. CDR3 region: CASSLTRQGAGEQFF. CDR3 in DNA: TGTGCCAGCAGCTTAACACGACAGGGGGCGGGTGAGCAGTTCTTC.

The chain has TRBV21-1 and TRBJ2-7; the table calls TRBD1, which could not be checked here. TRBV21-1 corresponds to a pseudogene. This CDR3 has 14 amino acids. The CDR3 spells CASSPPGTDYEQYF. CDR3 coding DNA: TGTGCCAGCAGCCCACCCGGGACAGACTACGAGCAGTACTTC.

J is TRBJ1-2 and V is TRBV6-6, with a tentative D call TRBD1 (6 bases). The CDR3 has 13 residues. Trimming cost V 2 bases and J 5 bases, with 9 bases left between them. The V gene's germline CDR1 is MNHNY and CDR2 SVGAGI (reference sequence). CDR3 amino acids: CASSYQGLYGYTF. DNA for the CDR3: TGTGCCAGCAGTTACCAGGGGTTGTATGGCTACACCTTC.

The chain employs TRBV7-9 and TRBJ2-1, with D possibly TRBD1 on 6 matching bases. V dropped 7 bases and J dropped 9 bases, with 22 bases sitting between them. CDR1 and CDR2 from the germline V gene are SEHNR and FQNEAQ (reference sequence). The CDR3 runs 15 residues. In DNA form, the CDR3 reads TGTGCCAGCAAATCAAGTCTGGGGGCAGCCGTTGAGCAGTTCTTC. Its translation: CASKSSLGAAVEQFF.

The J gene is TRBJ1-2, the V gene TRBV28, with a possible D match to TRBD1 (5 bases). From germline, CDR1 is MDHEN and CDR2 SYDVKM. V was pared by 6 bases and J by 4 bases, with 9 bases between. There are 12 residues in the CDR3. This CDR3 is CASRPGGYGYTF. The CDR3 DNA sequence: TGTGCCAGCAGACCTGGGGGCTATGGCTACACCTTC.

The chain joins TRBV5-5 to TRBJ1-6, with no clear D. Trimming stripped 4 bases from V and 12 bases from J, with 17 bases between. Germline V CDR1 and CDR2: SGHKS, YYEKEE (reference sequence). The CDR3 contains 14 residues. For the CDR3, the DNA is TGTGCCAGCAGCCTCATTGGGAACCTCGAACCCCTCCACTTT. Translation: CASSLIGNLEPLHF.

The J gene is TRBJ1-2, the V gene TRBV7-2; 8 bases match TRBD1. Germline-derived CDR1 and CDR2 are SGHTA and FQGNSA. V was clipped by 5 bases and J by 8 bases; unmatched bases: 10. The CDR3 extends over 14 amino acids. The CDR3 coding sequence is TGTGCCAGCAGCACGGACAGGGCATCGTGGGGCTACACCTTC. Translated, it gives CASSTDRASWGYTF.

The chain links TRBV29-1 to TRBJ2-1; 7 nucleotides align to TRBD2. The CDR3 sequence is 18 residues long. CDR1 SQVTM and CDR2 ANQGSEA come from the germline V gene. V gave up 3 bases and J gave up 8 bases; unmatched junction bases: 22. CDR3: CSVEGHTRGRDRVDEQFF. The DNA for the CDR3 is TGCAGCGTTGAGGGGCACACACGGGGGAGGGATCGTGTTGATGAGCAGTTCTTC.

The gene calls are TRBV5-1 and TRBJ1-6; D gene unclear. Trimming took 0 bases from V and 7 from J, leaving 5 bases between them. Per germline, CDR1 SGHRS and CDR2 YFSETQ. The CDR3 is 13 amino acids. The CDR3 DNA sequence: TGCGCCAGCAGCTTGGAACAGAATTCACCCCTCCACTTT. It yields the protein CASSLEQNSPLHF.

The chain carries TRBV6-6 and TRBJ2-3; TRBD1 or TRBD2 may be the D gene (5 bases each). Between the trimmed V and J ends, which lost 7 bases and 6 bases, there was a span of 11 bases. The CDR3 loop spans 12 amino acids. The germline CDR1 and CDR2 sequences are MNHNY and SVGAGI (reference sequence). The CDR3 nucleotides read TGTGCCAGCATGGGGACGGTTGATACGCAGTATTTT. It codes for CASMGTVDTQYF.

The CDR3: CATSPGRDTQYF. The DNA of the CDR3 is TGTGCCACCAGCCCCGGCCGTGATACGCAGTATTTT. V is TRBV15 and J is TRBJ2-3; D not certain. Germline CDR1 LNHNV, CDR2 YYDKDF (reference sequence). This CDR3 is built from 12 residues. With 5 bases removed from V and 6 bases from J, the gap between germline ends came to 9 bases.

This chain links TRBV6-6 with TRBJ2-5, with D perhaps TRBD1 or TRBD2 (5 bases each). Gene TRBJ2-7 matches the end of the DNA better, so the J call may be wrong. Germline lookup yields CDR1 MNHNY and CDR2 SVGAGI (reference sequence). CDR3 length: 13 amino acids. The CDR3 DNA sequence: TGTGCCAGCAGTTACTCGAGAGGGACCGAGCAGTACTTC. Translated: CASSYSRGTEQYF.

The chain recombines TRBV7-2 with TRBJ2-7, with TRBD1 matching over 8 bases. Trimming cost V 5 bases and J 7 bases; bases outside gene matches: 10. Germline assignment: CDR1 SGHTA and CDR2 FQGNSA. The CDR3 spans 14 residues. The CDR3 DNA reads as TGTGCCAGCAGCCAAGCAGGGGGCAGCTGGGAGCAGTACTTC. Translation: CASSQAGGSWEQYF.

This clone turned up a few times. The rearrangement links TRBV19 to TRBJ2-7, with 8 bases that match TRBD1. This CDR3 is built from 14 residues. Germline CDR1 LNHDA, CDR2 SQIVND (reference sequence). The V segment lost 6 bases and the J segment 1 base; nucleotides outside the gene matches: 5. Here the CDR3 reads CASRGTGLSYEQYF. For the CDR3, the DNA is TGTGCCAGTAGGGGGACAGGACTGTCCTACGAGCAGTACTTC.

This clone was seen once. The chain is built from TRBV18 and TRBJ2-3; 8 bases line up with TRBD2. The V gene's germline CDR1 is KGHSH and CDR2 LQKENI. V lost 0 bases, J lost 6 bases, and 2 bases stayed unmatched. CDR3 length equals 14 residues. As DNA, the CDR3 is TGTGCCAGCTCACCACCTAGCGGGGTGGATACGCAGTATTTT. Its translation is CASSPPSGVDTQYF.

The rearrangement links TRBV20-1 to TRBJ1-1; D uncertain. The CDR3 sequence is 11 residues long. The V gene's germline CDR1 is DFQATT and CDR2 SNEGSKA (reference sequence). V was pared by 5 bases and J by 7 bases, with 11 bases between. DNA for the CDR3: TGCAGTGCTCACGTTTGGAGTGAAGCTTTCTTT. Protein: CSAHVWSEAFF.

J is TRBJ1-5 and V is TRBV30; TRBD1 is a possible D gene (5 bases). The CDR3 consists of 15 residues. Germline V lookup: CDR1 GTSNPN, CDR2 SVGIG (reference sequence). The V end was cut by 0 bases, the J end by 4 bases, with 13 bases between. In nucleotides, the CDR3 is TGTGCCTGGAGTGTACGGGGCACCAAAAATCAGCCCCAGCATTTT. The encoded protein is CAWSVRGTKNQPQHF. Drawing the rest from reference TRBV30 and TRBJ1-5, the complete variable domain is SQTIHQWPATLVQPVGSPLSLECTVEGTSNPNLYWYRQAAGRGLQLLFYSVGIGQISSEVPQNLSASRPQDRQFILSSKKLLLSDSGFYLCAWSVRGTKNQPQHFGDGTRLSIL.

This chain links TRBV18 with TRBJ2-4, with 7 bases aligning to TRBD2. The CDR3 sequence is 15 residues long. Germline assignment: CDR1 KGHSH and CDR2 LQKENI. With 6 bases clipped from V and 8 bases from J, the junction kept 13 bases outside the gene matches. The CDR3 bases are TGTGCCAGCTCGCCTAGTCTCGGGGGGTACGACATTCAGTACTTC. Amino acid sequence: CASSPSLGGYDIQYF.